This TCR beta chain was identified in a study of PD-1 blockade in classical Hodgkin lymphoma. A word on this clone: No antigen is known for it.

Assay used: immunoSEQ multiplex PCR; TCRdb lists only in-frame clones, some missing. The profile covers tens of thousands of clones, with roughly two thirds appearing a single time and 2.6% taken by the ten largest. Time point defined: cycle 4 day 1 (C4D1), after 6 weeks of nivolumab. The patients all showed relapse after autologous stem cell transplantation, while their brentuximab vedotin exposure varied. Whole-study findings and limits: TCR diversity rose significantly by C4D1 in CD4+ but not CD8+ cells. The study found complete responders had baseline diversity similar to newly diagnosed patients.

Sequenced here: peripheral blood mononuclear cells (PBMCs), sampled before the fourth cycle of nivolumab. The receptor was derived from a human donor with classical Hodgkin lymphoma.

The CDR3 coding sequence is TGTGCCAGCAGCTTTCCTAGCGGGGTGAACACCGGGGAGCTGTTTTTT. It specifies CASSFPSGVNTGELFF. This rearrangement joins TRBV7-2 to TRBJ2-2; the match to TRBD2 covers 9 bases. CDR3 length: 16 amino acids. V lost 3 bases, J lost 1 base, and 3 bases stayed unmatched. The germline gives CDR1 SGHTA, CDR2 FQGNSA. Supplemented by reference TRBV7-2 and TRBJ2-2, the full variable domain reads GAGVSQSPSNKVTEKGKDVELRCDPISGHTALYWYRQSLGQGLEFLIYFQGNSAPDKSGLPSDRFSAERTGGSVSTLTIQRTQQEDSAVYLCASSFPSGVNTGELFFGEGSRLTVL.